Below are 17 T cell receptor beta chains sequenced from a single sample in a study of shared clonotypes between healthy human individuals. Sequenced by immunoSEQ multiplex PCR; TCRdb stores in-frame clones only, minus some. The sample yields approximately 1,500,000 clones, approximately 98% seen once. The sequenced material came from naive CD4+ T cells sorted from blood. Stated subset: CD45RA+ positively selected. Source of these receptors: a man aged 25-45 years in good health.

The table lists this clone with a count of one. The CDR3 region is CAWSVLGQDIQYF. CDR3 nucleotide sequence: TGTGCCTGGAGTGTACTTGGGCAGGACATTCAGTACTTC. The chain couples TRBV30 to TRBJ2-4; D remains ambiguous. The V end was cut by 0 bases, the J end by 8 bases, with 11 bases between. Germline values: CDR1 GTSNPN, CDR2 SVGIG (reference sequence). This CDR3 has 13 amino acids. Complete variable domain (other parts from reference TRBV30 and TRBJ2-4): SQTIHQWPATLVQPVGSPLSLECTVEGTSNPNLYWYRQAAGRGLQLLFYSVGIGQISSEVPQNLSASRPQDRQFILSSKKLLLSDSGFYLCAWSVLGQDIQYFGAGTRLSVL.

The chain uses TRBV28 and TRBJ1-2; D gene unclear. CDR1 and CDR2 (germline): MDHEN, SYDVKM. The ends were cut back, 3 bases at V and 7 bases at J, with 6 bases in the middle. There are 11 residues in the CDR3. This CDR3 is CASSLRAGYTF. The CDR3 DNA is TGTGCCAGCAGTTTGAGGGCTGGCTACACCTTC.

The chain links TRBV28 to TRBJ2-7; D unclear. The CDR3 contains 13 residues. In germline, CDR1 is MDHEN, CDR2 SYDVKM. The V gene lost 3 bases and the J gene lost 4 bases, with 10 bases spanning the gap. The CDR3 reads CASSFVGFYEQYF. The CDR3 bases are TGTGCCAGCAGTTTCGTCGGGTTTTACGAGCAGTACTTC.

The chain links TRBV11-2 to TRBJ2-7; D remains unclear. Germline CDR1 reads SGHAT; CDR2 reads FQNNGV. Trimming pared 1 base from V and 3 bases from J, leaving 10 bases between. This CDR3 comprises 14 residues. The CDR3 nucleotides read TGTGCCAGCAGCTTAGTGAAGGGTCACTACGAGCAGTACTTC. This gives the protein CASSLVKGHYEQYF. Looking up the rest from reference TRBV11-2 and TRBJ2-7 gives the full variable domain: EAGVAQSPRYKIIEKRQSVAFWCNPISGHATLYWYQQILGQGPKLLIQFQNNGVVDDSQLPKDRFSAERLKGVDSTLKIQPAKLEDSAVYLCASSLVKGHYEQYFGPGTRLTVT.

This chain joins TRBV18 and TRBJ2-3, with D unclear. Germline CDR1 reads KGHSH; CDR2 reads LQKENI. The V gene lost 1 base and the J gene lost 8 bases, with 13 bases spanning the gap. The CDR3 is made up of 14 amino acids. The CDR3 spells CASSPQGVGGTQYF. CDR3 nucleotide sequence: TGTGCCAGCTCACCACAGGGTGTGGGCGGTACGCAGTATTTT.

The rearrangement uses TRBV7-9 and TRBJ2-1; no clear D. The CDR3 sequence is 15 residues long. Germline assignment: CDR1 SEHNR and CDR2 FQNEAQ (reference sequence). V was pared by 5 bases and J by 3 bases, with 14 bases between. The chain's CDR3 is CASSRKFMGYNEQFF. The CDR3 DNA sequence: TGTGCCAGCAGCCGAAAATTTATGGGCTACAATGAGCAGTTCTTC.

CDR3 protein: CASSQDRPPYQETQYF. CDR3 DNA: TGCGCCAGCAGCCAGGACAGGCCGCCTTACCAAGAGACCCAGTACTTC. The chain uses TRBV5-1 and TRBJ2-5, with 7 positions matching TRBD1. J lost 0 bases, V lost 4 bases, and 9 bases had no gene match. The germline V gene encodes CDR1 SGHRS and CDR2 YFSETQ. The CDR3 is 16 amino acids. The full variable domain, its missing parts supplied by reference TRBV5-1 and TRBJ2-5, is KAGVTQTPRYLIKTRGQQVTLSCSPISGHRSVSWYQQTPGQGLQFLFEYFSETQRNKGNFPGRFSGRQFSNSRSEMNVSTLELGDSALYLCASSQDRPPYQETQYFGPGTRLLVL.

This chain links TRBV28 with TRBJ1-5, with 7 bases identical to TRBD1. In germline, CDR1 is MDHEN, CDR2 SYDVKM. The V gene end was trimmed by 8 bases and the J gene end by 0 bases; junction bases not matched to a gene: 13. This CDR3 comprises 17 residues. DNA for the CDR3: TGTGCCAGCTCCGACTTAACAGGGGACGTTAGCAATCAGCCCCAGCATTTT. Amino acid sequence: CASSDLTGDVSNQPQHF.

On this clone itself: Other DNA sequences of this sample code for an identical CDR3. The genes are TRBV18 and TRBJ2-7; 12 nucleotides line up with TRBD2. CDR1 KGHSH and CDR2 LQKENI come from the germline V gene. Trimming cost V 2 bases and J 2 bases; bases outside gene matches: 1. This CDR3 contains 15 residues. The CDR3 loop reads CASSPGLAGPYEQYF. In DNA form, the CDR3 reads TGTGCCAGCTCACCAGGACTAGCGGGGCCCTACGAGCAGTACTTC.

This chain connects TRBV28 to TRBJ2-5; 12 nucleotides align to TRBD2. Germline V gene lookup returns CDR1 MDHEN and CDR2 SYDVKM. With V trimmed by 4 bases and J by 4 bases, 7 bases remained unmatched. This CDR3 region has 16 residues. In DNA, the CDR3 is TGTGCCAGCAGTTACTCTAGCGGGAGGGCCATAGAGACCCAGTACTTC. This translates into CASSYSSGRAIETQYF. Variable domain in full (rest from reference TRBV28 and TRBJ2-5): DVKVTQSSRYLVKRTGEKVFLECVQDMDHENMFWYRQDPGLGLRLIYFSYDVKMKEKGDIPEGYSVSREKKERFSLILESASTNQTSMYLCASSYSSGRAIETQYFGPGTRLLVL.

This CDR3 reads CASSSEQNTGELFF. The DNA of the CDR3 is TGTGCCAGCAGCTCGGAACAGAACACCGGGGAGCTGTTTTTT. The J gene is TRBJ2-2, the V gene TRBV7-9; D is unclear. V was shortened by 4 bases and J by 1 base, with 7 bases between the two germline ends. The CDR3 extends over 14 amino acids. In germline, CDR1 is SEHNR, CDR2 FQNEAQ (reference sequence).

The chain combines TRBV7-9 with TRBJ2-1; 9 bases line up with TRBD2. This CDR3 is 15 amino acids long. Trimming at V came to 3 bases and at J to 5 bases, leaving 5 bases not matched to a gene. CDR1 and CDR2 from the germline V gene are SEHNR and FQNEAQ (reference sequence). In DNA form, the CDR3 reads TGTGCCAGCAGCTTTCGGGCGGGAGGGGACAATGAGCAGTTCTTC. It is translated as CASSFRAGGDNEQFF.

The V and J genes are TRBV7-9 and TRBJ2-1; D unclear. V lost 5 bases and J lost 0, with 17 bases in between. Germline loops: CDR1 SEHNR, CDR2 FQNEAQ (reference sequence). The CDR3 contains 17 residues. The CDR3 DNA is TGTGCCAGCAGCCGCGGCTGGGCCCAGAGCTCCTACAATGAGCAGTTCTTC. Its translation is CASSRGWAQSSYNEQFF.

The gene calls are TRBV10-3 and TRBJ2-5; D possibly corresponds to TRBD2 (7 bases). V was trimmed by 7 bases and J by 3 bases, leaving 12 bases between them. The germline V gene encodes CDR1 ENHRY and CDR2 SYGVKD. CDR3 length equals 13 residues. The CDR3 region is CAIMGGAKETQYF. The CDR3 nucleotides are TGTGCCATCATGGGGGGGGCGAAAGAGACCCAGTACTTC.

The chain couples TRBV5-4 to TRBJ2-1, with a possible D match to TRBD1 (5 bases). With 0 bases removed from V and 4 bases from J, the gap between germline ends came to 17 bases. The length of the CDR3 is 17 residues. Germline lookup yields CDR1 SGHNT and CDR2 YYREEE (reference sequence). CDR3 DNA sequence: TGTGCCAGCAGCTTGGGCCTACGGGTGTCAGGGTACAATGAGCAGTTCTTC. It translates to CASSLGLRVSGYNEQFF.

This chain uses TRBV6-5 with TRBJ1-4; D unresolved. Germline lookup yields CDR1 MNHEY and CDR2 SVGAGI. The CDR3 sequence is 13 residues long. The V and J ends lost 0 bases and 5 bases respectively, with 4 bases between them. This CDR3 reads CASSYSTNEKLFF. The CDR3 DNA sequence: TGTGCCAGCAGTTACTCGACCAATGAAAAACTGTTTTTT.

Details on this clone: The same CDR3 also results from other DNA sequences found in this sample. The rearrangement uses TRBV19 and TRBJ1-2; the D is unclear. CDR1 is LNHDA and CDR2 is SQIVND in the germline V gene (reference sequence). V gave up 6 bases and J gave up 4 bases, with 12 bases separating them. The CDR3 extends over 13 amino acids. The DNA for the CDR3 is TGTGCCAGTAGCTTAGGACCGGTCTATGGCTACACCTTC. It codes for CASSLGPVYGYTF.